This T cell receptor (beta chain) was retrieved from a study of early T cells in non-severe SARS-CoV-2 infection listed by TCRdb under 2021. For the study in its entirety: Because TCR sequencing relied on bulk RNA taken from unsorted whole blood, pairing of alpha and beta chains was not possible. Results and caveats for the whole study, not just this receptor: VDJdb matching was skewed toward anti-spike CD8 responses and likely underestimated virus-specific expansions, missing private and CD4 specificities.

For this clonotype: Its antigen remains undetermined. Base quality data are lacking; no much larger clone is found one base away.

The library was built by means of 5' RACE. Sequencing instrument: NextSeq 500. In the TCR library protocol, unique molecular identifiers were attached to individual cDNA molecules to correct for PCR bias and sequencing error. Sequencing covered both TCR alpha and beta chains, and within each sample the abundances of alpha and beta sequences were tightly co-correlated. The paper's processing steps were these. Decombinator V4 was used to perform V gene, J gene and CDR3 annotation of TCR sequences. TCRs were defined as expanded if a significant change between any two time points was detected under a Poisson model with p below 0.0001. TCR abundances were normalised to the total number of TCRs sequenced per sample and were expressed as counts per million. MAIT TCRs were defined by TRAV1-2 paired with TRAJ12, TRAJ20 or TRAJ33, and iNKT TCRs by TRAV10 paired with TRAJ18. A search of VDJdb, accessed on 1 November 2021, was run for TCRs annotated to CMV, EBV and SARS-CoV-2, with TCRs annotated for multiple antigens excluded. Using fastp at Q25 and MiXCR, TCRdb reprocessed the public reads and kept productive beta chains. Each record represents a unique CDR3 protein, reported with the most common genes and DNA among its rows. TCRdb's processing, not the authors' own work, is the source of the V and J calls. The sample contains under 85,000 distinct CDR3 sequences, 10% to 15% of them found a single time. The leading ten clones occupy around 15% of the sample.

Set within a cohort of healthcare workers in London, UK, this nested case-control study involved weekly PCR testing of nasopharyngeal swabs along with blood sampling. Healthcare workers were recruited between 23 and 31 March 2020, during the week of the UK lockdown, and were followed weekly for up to roughly 16 weeks. The V end loses 3 bases and the J end loses 6 bases, and a stretch of 13 bases separates them. Spanning cysteine to phenylalanine, the CDR3 consists of 14 amino acids. The only DNA kept is the CDR3, 42 bases in frame from the first base. Here the sequenced sample was whole blood, taken at baseline. Recombination linked TRBV12-3 or TRBV12-4 to TRBJ2-3, and possibly TRBD2, on 6 matching bases. The clonotype originates from an adult who was a healthcare worker with PCR-confirmed SARS-CoV-2 infection or an uninfected control (not recorded which). The donor label of this sample is uncertain. The DNA is as follows: TGTGCCAGCAGTTTGGCCAGAGGAGGGGATACGCAGTATTTT. The translation is CASSLARGGDTQYF.